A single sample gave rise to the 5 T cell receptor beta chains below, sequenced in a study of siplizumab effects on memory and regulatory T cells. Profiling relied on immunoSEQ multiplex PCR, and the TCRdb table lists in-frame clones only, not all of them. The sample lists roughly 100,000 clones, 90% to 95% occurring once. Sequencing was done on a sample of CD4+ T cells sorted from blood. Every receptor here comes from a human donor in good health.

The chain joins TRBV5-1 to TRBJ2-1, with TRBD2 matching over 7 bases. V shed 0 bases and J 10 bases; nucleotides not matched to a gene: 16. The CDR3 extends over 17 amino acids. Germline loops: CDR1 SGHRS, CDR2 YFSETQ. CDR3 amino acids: CASSLGKAWRENREQFF. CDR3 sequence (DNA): TGCGCCAGCAGCTTGGGCAAGGCGTGGCGGGAGAACAGAGAGCAGTTCTTC.

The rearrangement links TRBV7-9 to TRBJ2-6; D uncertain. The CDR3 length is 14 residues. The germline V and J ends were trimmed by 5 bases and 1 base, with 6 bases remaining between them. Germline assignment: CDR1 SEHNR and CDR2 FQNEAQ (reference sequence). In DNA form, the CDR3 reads TGTGCCAGCAGCGCCCTGTCTGGGGCCAACGTCCTGACTTTC. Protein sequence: CASSALSGANVLTF.

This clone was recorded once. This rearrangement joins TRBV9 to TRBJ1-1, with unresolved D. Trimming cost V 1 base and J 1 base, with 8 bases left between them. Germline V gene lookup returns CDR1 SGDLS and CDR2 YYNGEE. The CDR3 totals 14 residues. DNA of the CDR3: TGTGCCAGCAGCGTACTGACGGGGAACACTGAAGCTTTCTTT. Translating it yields CASSVLTGNTEAFF.

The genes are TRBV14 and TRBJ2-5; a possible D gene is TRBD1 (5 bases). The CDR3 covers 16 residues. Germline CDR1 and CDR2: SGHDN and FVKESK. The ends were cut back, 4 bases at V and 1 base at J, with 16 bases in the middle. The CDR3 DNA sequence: TGTGCCAGCAGCCCTCGTACAGGACCAATCCAAGAGACCCAGTACTTC. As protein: CASSPRTGPIQETQYF.

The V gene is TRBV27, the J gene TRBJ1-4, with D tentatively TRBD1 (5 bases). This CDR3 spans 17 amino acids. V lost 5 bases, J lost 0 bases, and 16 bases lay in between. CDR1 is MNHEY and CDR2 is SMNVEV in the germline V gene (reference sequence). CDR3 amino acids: CASSPRGGRATNEKLFF. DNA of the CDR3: TGTGCCAGCAGTCCGAGGGGTGGGAGGGCAACTAATGAAAAACTGTTTTTT.